The 20 T cell receptor beta chains below come from one sample, sequenced in a study of response to subunit inactivated influenza vaccine. Each CDR3 protein is one row after TCRdb ran MiXCR on the RT-PCR reads. The data hold about 150,000 distinct CDR3 sequences, with roughly a tenth observed a single time. The starting material was CD8+ T cells sorted from PBMCs, obtained less than 30 months after vaccination. These receptors were taken from a man aged 50-75 years who received an inactivated influenza vaccine.

The J gene is TRBJ2-7, the V gene TRBV5-6, with D maybe TRBD2 (5 bases). CDR3 length: 13 residues. Trimming cost V 7 bases and J 9 bases, with 20 bases left between them. Germline V gene sequence: CDR1 SGHDT, CDR2 YYEEEE. CDR3 sequence: CASGYGEISGQYF. In DNA, the CDR3 is TGTGCCAGCGGCTACGGGGAAATTTCGGGGCAGTACTTC. The variable domain in full, with the rest retrieved from reference TRBV5-6 and TRBJ2-7, is DAGVTQSPTHLIKTRGQQVTLRCSPKSGHDTVSWYQQALGQGPQFIFQYYEEEERQRGNFPDRFSGHQFPNYSSELNVNALLLGDSALYLCASGYGEISGQYFGPGTRLTVT.

The chain couples TRBV28 to TRBJ2-1, with TRBD1 as a possible D gene (5 bases). The V gene's germline CDR1 is MDHEN and CDR2 SYDVKM. The V gene lost 6 bases and the J gene lost 8 bases, with 11 bases spanning the gap. The CDR3 has 12 residues. CDR3 residues: CASSRWGYEQFF. CDR3 coding DNA: TGTGCCAGCAGCCGATGGGGCTATGAGCAGTTCTTC.

The table lists this clonotype with a few counts. The chain couples TRBV2 to TRBJ1-2; D is unclear. Per germline, CDR1 SNHLY and CDR2 FYNNEI. The length of the CDR3 is 13 residues. Trimming pared 7 bases from V and 0 bases from J, leaving 9 bases between. This CDR3 reads CASMSKPNYGYTF. CDR3 DNA: TGTGCCAGCATGAGCAAACCTAACTATGGCTACACCTTC.

This clonotype was found a few times. This chain uses TRBV9 with TRBJ1-1; no definite D call. The CDR3 covers 13 residues. Looked up from germline, CDR1 is SGDLS and CDR2 is YYNGEE. Trimming took off 3 bases at V and 5 bases at J, with 11 bases between the two ends. Here the CDR3 DNA reads TGTGCCAGCAGCGGAGGAGGTCAGACTGAAGCTTTCTTT. It is translated as CASSGGGQTEAFF.

There are a few counts of this clonotype. The chain is built from TRBV20-1 and TRBJ2-2; D unresolved. V was trimmed by 0 bases and J by 4 bases, leaving 9 bases between them. The CDR3 totals 14 residues. CDR1 and CDR2 (germline): DFQATT, SNEGSKA (reference sequence). As DNA, the CDR3 is TGCAGTGCTAGAGATAGGGCAGGCACCGGGGAGCTGTTTTTT. Its protein is CSARDRAGTGELFF.

Many counts were recorded for this clonotype. The chain uses TRBV5-1 and TRBJ2-5, with a possible D match to TRBD1 (6 bases). Trimming took off 1 base at V and 3 bases at J, with 7 bases between the two ends. The CDR3 is 13 residues long. Looked up from germline, CDR1 is SGHRS and CDR2 is YFSETQ. The CDR3 DNA follows: TGCGCCAGCAGCTTGTACAGGGAAGAGACCCAGTACTTC. It codes for CASSLYREETQYF.

This clonotype came up a few times. This chain uses TRBV3-1 with TRBJ2-7; the D is unclear. Trimming stripped 0 bases from V and 3 bases from J, with 12 bases between. Germline values: CDR1 LGHDT, CDR2 YNNKEL (reference sequence). The CDR3 loop spans 15 amino acids. CDR3 amino acids: CASSQDRRSSYEQYF. As DNA, the CDR3 is TGTGCCAGCAGCCAAGATCGTCGCTCAAGCTACGAGCAGTACTTC.

In this sample, this clonotype turned up many times. This chain uses TRBV9 with TRBJ2-7; D not certain. CDR1 SGDLS and CDR2 YYNGEE come from the germline V gene. This CDR3 region has 14 residues. With 3 bases removed from V and 5 bases from J, the gap between germline ends came to 15 bases. CDR3 residues: CASSAGPLGNEQYF. The CDR3 DNA sequence: TGTGCCAGCAGCGCCGGTCCCCTCGGCAACGAGCAGTACTTC.

This clonotype was detected a few times. The J gene is TRBJ2-6, the V gene TRBV5-6, with a tentative D call TRBD2 (5 bases). Germline-derived CDR1 and CDR2 are SGHDT and YYEEEE. The V gene lost 5 bases and the J gene lost 0 bases, with 12 bases spanning the gap. The CDR3 is 16 amino acids. The CDR3 nucleotides read TGTGCCAGCAGACGACGGGATGACTCTGGGGCCAACGTCCTGACTTTC. Its protein product is CASRRRDDSGANVLTF.

This clonotype was seen a single time. The chain joins TRBV4-3 to TRBJ1-1; TRBD1 is a possible D gene (6 bases). Germline loops: CDR1 LGHNA, CDR2 YSLEER. V lost 0 bases, J lost 4 bases, and 12 bases lay in between. The CDR3 runs to 15 residues. CDR3 region: CASSQDWGLGTEAFF. CDR3 bases: TGCGCCAGCAGCCAAGATTGGGGGCTGGGCACTGAAGCTTTCTTT.

As DNA, the CDR3 is TGTGCCAGCAGTTTTGGCCTAAATCTGGAGACCCAGTACTTC. Protein sequence: CASSFGLNLETQYF. This sequence joins TRBV12-3 or TRBV12-4 and TRBJ2-5; D gene uncertain. CDR3 length equals 14 residues. Between the trimmed V and J ends, which lost 3 bases and 5 bases, there was a span of 13 bases.

As to this clonotype: A read error may be the cause here, since a much bigger clone is one base away. The chain employs TRBV6-2 or TRBV6-3 and TRBJ2-1; no definite D call. The CDR3 loop spans 11 amino acids. Trimming shortened V by 2 bases and J by 9 bases, and 5 bases separated the two germline ends. Germline CDR1 reads MNHEY; CDR2 reads SVGEGT. CDR3 sequence reads: CASSYAVEQFF. CDR3 nucleotide sequence: TGTGCCAGCAGTTACGCGGTTGAGCAGTTCTTC.

This clonotype has just a few counts. V is TRBV24-1 and J is TRBJ2-7, with TRBD2 as a possible D gene (6 bases). V lost 9 bases and J 6 bases, leaving 17 bases between the germline ends. This CDR3 region has 13 residues. Germline-derived CDR1 and CDR2 are KGHDR and SFDVKD. The CDR3 DNA reads TGTGCCACCGCAGGAGGGAGTACCTCCGAGCAGTACTTC. It encodes CATAGGSTSEQYF.

This chain joins TRBV7-8 and TRBJ1-2; D not certain. V was clipped by 2 bases and J by 8 bases, with 9 bases between them. Germline assignment: CDR1 SGHVS and CDR2 FQNEAQ. CDR3 length: 12 residues. DNA of the CDR3: TGTGCCAGCAGCTTATATAACAGCGGCTACACCTTC. Translating gives CASSLYNSGYTF.

This clonotype came up many times. This sequence joins TRBV28 and TRBJ2-2; D possibly corresponds to TRBD2 (6 bases). The germline V gene encodes CDR1 MDHEN and CDR2 SYDVKM. Trimming left V 3 bases short and J 2 bases short, with 10 bases between. CDR3 length equals 15 residues. This CDR3 is CASSLSGLNTGELFF. CDR3 in DNA: TGTGCCAGCAGTTTGAGCGGGCTAAACACCGGGGAGCTGTTTTTT.

This clonotype was detected only a few times. The chain uses TRBV7-2 and TRBJ1-3, with D unresolved. V lost 2 bases and J lost 4, with 9 bases in between. Looked up from germline, CDR1 is SGHTA and CDR2 is FQGNSA. The CDR3 runs 14 residues. The CDR3 region has the DNA TGTGCCAGCAGCTTATTCGGCGGGGGAAACACCATATATTTT. It specifies CASSLFGGGNTIYF. The full variable domain, its missing parts supplied by reference TRBV7-2 and TRBJ1-3, is GAGVSQSPSNKVTEKGKDVELRCDPISGHTALYWYRQSLGQGLEFLIYFQGNSAPDKSGLPSDRFSAERTGGSVSTLTIQRTQQEDSAVYLCASSLFGGGNTIYFGEGSWLTVV.

The chain uses TRBV3-1 and TRBJ2-1, with 13 nucleotides matching TRBD2. Per the germline V gene, CDR1 is LGHDT and CDR2 is YNNKEL (reference sequence). V was pared by 4 bases and J by 7 bases, with 7 bases of the junction left unmatched. This CDR3 is built from 16 residues. CDR3 bases: TGTGCCAGCAGCCTCTGGACTAGCGGGAGTTGGAATGAGCAGTTCTTC. Protein: CASSLWTSGSWNEQFF.

The chain is built from TRBV6-5 and TRBJ1-2; 8 bases are a match to TRBD1. With V trimmed by 4 bases and J by 8 bases, 3 bases remained unmatched. CDR1 is MNHEY, CDR2 SVGAGI, per germline. The length of the CDR3 is 12 residues. The CDR3: CASSWDRLGYTF. DNA for the CDR3: TGTGCCAGCAGTTGGGACAGGCTAGGCTACACCTTC.

V gene TRBV20-1 combines with J gene TRBJ1-3; the D is unclear. The CDR3 has 14 residues. Germline V gene data show CDR1 as DFQATT and CDR2 as SNEGSKA (reference sequence). Between the trimmed V and J ends, which lost 4 bases and 0 bases, there was a span of 10 bases. The CDR3 protein is CSAIEITSGNTIYF. The CDR3 nucleotides are TGCAGTGCTATAGAGATAACCTCTGGAAACACCATATATTTT.

The rearrangement joins TRBV7-9 to TRBJ1-2; the match to TRBD1 covers 7 bases. The CDR3 is made up of 15 amino acids. Losses at the gene ends were 1 base for V and 2 bases for J; bases not matched to a gene: 4. CDR1 is SEHNR, CDR2 FQNEAQ, per germline (reference sequence). CDR3 region: CASSLVAGQNYGYTF. DNA for the CDR3: TGTGCCAGCAGCTTAGTAGCGGGACAGAACTATGGCTACACCTTC.